One and the same sample provided the 14 T cell receptor beta chains below, sequenced in a study of early T cells in non-severe SARS-CoV-2 infection. One entry per CDR3 protein, called by TCRdb with MiXCR from the 5' RACE reads. The sample yields some 46,000 distinct CDR3 sequences, approximately 6% seen once. The sequencing sample was made of whole blood. Every receptor here comes from an adult who was a healthcare worker with PCR-confirmed SARS-CoV-2 infection or an uninfected control (not recorded which).

This clonotype was seen ten or more times. The chain recombines TRBV14 with TRBJ2-2; tentative D call: TRBD1 (6 bases). The CDR3 loop spans 15 amino acids. Germline V gives CDR1 SGHDN, CDR2 FVKESK. V shed 4 bases and J shed 4 bases, with 13 bases lying between them. DNA of the CDR3: TGTGCCAGCAGCCCTCAGGGGTTGGGCACCGGGGAGCTGTTTTTT. This translates into CASSPQGLGTGELFF.

This clonotype was detected ten times or more. The chain joins TRBV6-4 to TRBJ2-3; a possible D gene is TRBD1 (7 bases). Trimming shortened V by 6 bases and J by 0 bases, and 10 bases separated the two germline ends. CDR1 and CDR2 from the germline V gene are MRHNA and SNTAGT. This CDR3 contains 14 residues. The CDR3 region has the DNA TGTGCCAGCAGCGCGGGACAGAGCACAGATACGCAGTATTTT. It yields the protein CASSAGQSTDTQYF.

This clonotype was observed at least ten times. The chain employs TRBV14 and TRBJ2-7; D may match TRBD1 or TRBD2 (7 bases each). V lost 1 base and J lost 0, with 10 bases in between. The CDR3 runs 15 residues. The germline gives CDR1 SGHDN, CDR2 FVKESK. CDR3 nucleotide sequence: TGTGCCAGCAGCCAAGTCAGGGGGGGCTCCTACGAGCAGTACTTC. This encodes CASSQVRGGSYEQYF.

This clonotype was seen more than once but under ten times. This chain uses TRBV28 with TRBJ2-1; no definite D call. This CDR3 spans 17 amino acids. Germline V CDR1 and CDR2: MDHEN, SYDVKM. Trimming removed 6 bases at V and 10 bases at J, with 28 bases between. The CDR3 sequence is CASSMPRTTELTEEQFF. The DNA for the CDR3 is TGTGCCAGCAGCATGCCCCGCACCACCGAGTTAACGGAGGAGCAGTTCTTC.

This clonotype was recorded a few times. In DNA form, the CDR3 reads TGTGCCTCCAAGGGAGGACTTTACAATGAGCAGTTCTTC. Its protein is CASKGGLYNEQFF. The chain combines TRBV7-2 with TRBJ2-1; TRBD2 might be the D (6 bases). Deletions cut 11 bases from V and 4 bases from J, with 15 bases between. Germline loops: CDR1 SGHTA, CDR2 FQGNSA. The CDR3 is 13 amino acids.

This clonotype has a handful of counts. The rearrangement joins TRBV6-6 to TRBJ2-2; 11 positions agree with TRBD1. Germline-derived CDR1 and CDR2 are MNHNY and SVGAGI (reference sequence). The CDR3 contains 15 residues. J was trimmed by 6 bases and V by 5 bases; bases with no gene match: 5. The CDR3 is CASSPRTGGSGELFF. CDR3 nucleotide sequence: TGTGCCAGCAGTCCACGGACAGGGGGCTCCGGGGAGCTGTTTTTT.

In this sample, this clonotype turned up many times. The V and J genes are TRBV2 and TRBJ1-1, with D uncertain. The CDR3 contains 12 residues. Germline loops: CDR1 SNHLY, CDR2 FYNNEI. V lost 4 bases and J 10 bases, leaving 13 bases between the germline ends. For the CDR3, the DNA is TGTGCCAGCAGTGGCCCCGGGCTTGTAGCTTTCTTT. This sequence encodes CASSGPGLVAFF.

This clonotype was recorded a few times. The CDR3 sequence: CSARGLDRGTYEQYF. The CDR3 DNA follows: TGCAGTGCTAGAGGGCTAGACAGGGGGACCTACGAGCAGTACTTC. The rearrangement joins TRBV20-1 to TRBJ2-7; TRBD1 matches 9 bases. J lost 2 bases, V lost 1 base, and 6 bases had no gene match. Germline V gene data show CDR1 as DFQATT and CDR2 as SNEGSKA (reference sequence). The length of the CDR3 is 15 residues.

A few counts support this clonotype. The chain couples TRBV12-3 or TRBV12-4 to TRBJ1-2; TRBD1 aligns across 7 bases. The trim removed 0 bases at V and 7 bases at J, leaving 5 bases unmatched. The CDR3 sequence is 14 residues long. CDR3: CASSLAEGASGYTF. CDR3 bases: TGTGCCAGCAGTTTAGCGGAGGGGGCTAGTGGCTACACCTTC.

This clonotype appeared a few times. The gene calls are TRBV6-1 and TRBJ1-5; D remains ambiguous. V lost 6 bases, J lost 8 bases, and 11 bases lay in between. Germline V gives CDR1 MNHNS, CDR2 SASEGT. The CDR3 contains 12 residues. The chain's CDR3 is CASSNQKEPQHF. DNA for the CDR3: TGTGCCAGCAGCAATCAGAAGGAGCCCCAGCATTTT.

This clonotype was observed at least ten times. The chain combines TRBV6-5 with TRBJ2-3; D unresolved. The CDR3 spans 14 residues. Looked up from germline, CDR1 is MNHEY and CDR2 is SVGAGI. V was clipped by 2 bases and J by 1 base, with 7 bases between them. CDR3: CASSYRVGTDTQYF. The CDR3, as DNA: TGTGCCAGCAGTTACCGGGTCGGCACAGATACGCAGTATTTT.

The table lists this clonotype with many counts. This sequence joins TRBV5-1 and TRBJ1-4; D is ambiguous. Germline-derived CDR1 and CDR2 are SGHRS and YFSETQ. The germline V and J ends were trimmed by 4 bases and 0 bases, with 13 bases remaining between them. The CDR3 runs to 16 residues. The CDR3 reads CASSPGSRPTNEKLFF. CDR3 coding DNA: TGCGCCAGCAGCCCAGGAAGCAGGCCAACTAATGAAAAACTGTTTTTT.

This clonotype has ten or more counts. The rearrangement uses TRBV18 and TRBJ1-1; D uncertain. Germline CDR1 is KGHSH and CDR2 is LQKENI. Trimming took 5 bases from V and 0 from J, leaving 16 bases between them. The CDR3 contains 16 residues. The CDR3 is CASSETPPRVNTEAFF. In DNA form, the CDR3 reads TGTGCCAGCTCAGAGACCCCTCCAAGGGTGAACACTGAAGCTTTCTTT.

This clonotype was picked up many times. The chain uses TRBV7-2 and TRBJ2-7; tentative D call: TRBD2 (5 bases). V was shortened by 3 bases and J by 0 bases, with 9 bases between the two germline ends. From germline, CDR1 is SGHTA and CDR2 FQGNSA. There are 14 residues in the CDR3. In DNA form, the CDR3 reads TGTGCCAGCAGCTTTCTAGCCACCTCCTACGAGCAGTACTTC. Translation gives CASSFLATSYEQYF.